The rows below give T cell receptor beta chains drawn from one sample of a study of OX40 agonist ivuxolimab in advanced cancers. Repertoires were generated with immunoSEQ multiplex PCR, while TCRdb's copy carries only in-frame clones and drops some. The table has tens of thousands of clones, over 65% seen once; the top ten hold less than 3.5%. The source material was CD4+ or CD8+ T cells sorted from blood, sampled in a trial of the OX40 agonist ivuxolimab. Receptors originate from an adult with an advanced solid tumor such as melanoma, head and neck, liver or kidney cancer. The CDR3 runs from the conserved cysteine through the conserved F or W. A D gene is named only where the DNA matches it firmly. Size is omitted from some rows. Given values are once, few, many or a class for expanded clones.

>NA|TRBV7-2|NA|TRBJ2-7
TGTGCCAGCAGCTTATTGGGGGCTGGAGAGCAGTACTTC
CASSLLGAGEQYF
>TRBD1|TRBV6-5|NA|TRBJ1-1
TGTGCCAGCAGACGACAGGGCCCGAACACTGAAGCTTTCTTT
CASRRQGPNTEAFF
>NA|TRBV5-4|NA|TRBJ1-2
TGTGCCAGCAGCTTGGAGGCGGGGGATAACTATGGCTACACCTTC
CASSLEAGDNYGYTF
>NA|TRBV5-5|once|TRBJ1-2
TGTGCCAGCAGCCCCGGCCCGCTCAGTGATAACTATGGCTACACCTTC
CASSPGPLSDNYGYTF
>NA|TRBV6-6|NA|TRBJ2-3
TGTGCCAGCAAACGAGGCAAAGAGACAGATACGCAGTATTTT
CASKRGKETDTQYF
>NA|TRBV11-2|few|TRBJ2-3
TGTGCCAGCAGCCTCCTCCCATGGTCCTCTAGCACAGATACGCAGTATTTT
CASSLLPWSSSTDTQYF
>NA|TRBV7-9|NA|TRBJ1-1
TGTGCCAGCAGCCCTCCGTGGTACACTGAAGCTTTCTTT
CASSPPWYTEAFF
>TRBD1|TRBV28|NA|TRBJ1-2
TGTGCCAGCAGTTTGGGGACAGCTAACTATGGCTACACCTTC
CASSLGTANYGYTF
>TRBD1|TRBV19|NA|TRBJ1-5
TGTGCCAGTAGTCTATCCCACAGGGGCAAGGATCAGCCCCAGCATTTT
CASSLSHRGKDQPQHF
>NA|TRBV7-9|once|TRBJ1-1
TGTGCCAGCAGCTTAGGCCAGCTCGAGAACACTGAAGCTTTCTTT
CASSLGQLENTEAFF
>NA|TRBV28|NA|TRBJ1-2
TGTGCCAGCAGTTCTCAGGGACTCCGGACTAACTATGGCTACACCTTC
CASSSQGLRTNYGYTF
>TRBD2|TRBV6-4|NA|TRBJ2-2
TGTGCCAGCAGCGGGCGGGGGGGGATAAACACCGGGGAGCTGTTTTTT
CASSGRGGINTGELFF
>NA|TRBV7-9|NA|TRBJ2-1
TGTGCCAGCAGCTCCCCTGATCCGTTCTCCTACAATGAGCAGTTCTTC
CASSSPDPFSYNEQFF
>TRBD2|TRBV5-4|NA|TRBJ2-4
TGTGCCAGCAGCTTGTCGAGCGGGGGGGGAATAGCCAAAAACATTCAGTACTTC
CASSLSSGGGIAKNIQYF
>NA|TRBV7-9|NA|TRBJ2-2
TGTGCCAGCAGCCGGGGCGGCGGGGAGCTGTTTTTT
CASSRGGGELFF
>NA|TRBV5-4|NA|TRBJ2-1
TGTGCCAGCAGCTTGGCGGGGGGCACGTCGTACAATGAGCAGTTCTTC
CASSLAGGTSYNEQFF
>NA|TRBV5-1|NA|TRBJ2-3
TGCGCCAGCAGCTTGGGCGGGGGCAGCTCAGATACGCAGTATTTT
CASSLGGGSSDTQYF
>TRBD1|TRBV6-1|NA|TRBJ1-1
TGTGCCAGCAGCCGACAGGGACGGACTGAAGCTTTCTTT
CASSRQGRTEAFF
>NA|TRBV30|few|TRBJ1-2
TGTGCCGGGCGACGAGCTGGCGATAACTATGGCTACACCTTC
CAGRRAGDNYGYTF
>NA|TRBV5-1|NA|TRBJ1-1
TGCGCCAGCAGCTTGGGGGCGGGCATAGGCACTGAAGCTTTCTTT
CASSLGAGIGTEAFF
>NA|TRBV28|NA|TRBJ1-2
TGTGCCAGCACCGGGGGGGGTTACTATGGCTACACCTTC
CASTGGGYYGYTF
>TRBD1|TRBV27|once|TRBJ1-6
TGTGCCAGCAGTCCAGGGGGGTACTCACCCCTCCACTTT
CASSPGGYSPLHF
>NA|TRBV9|NA|TRBJ1-2
TGTGCCAGCAGCCCCAACGGGGCAGGCGGCTACACCTTC
CASSPNGAGGYTF
>NA|TRBV5-1|NA|TRBJ2-6
TGCGCCAGCAGCTTGGAGGTGGCTGGGGCCAACGTCCTGACTTTC
CASSLEVAGANVLTF
>NA|TRBV7-2|NA|TRBJ2-5
TGTGCCAGCAGCGAGACCGGTTTGGGGACCCAGTACTTC
CASSETGLGTQYF